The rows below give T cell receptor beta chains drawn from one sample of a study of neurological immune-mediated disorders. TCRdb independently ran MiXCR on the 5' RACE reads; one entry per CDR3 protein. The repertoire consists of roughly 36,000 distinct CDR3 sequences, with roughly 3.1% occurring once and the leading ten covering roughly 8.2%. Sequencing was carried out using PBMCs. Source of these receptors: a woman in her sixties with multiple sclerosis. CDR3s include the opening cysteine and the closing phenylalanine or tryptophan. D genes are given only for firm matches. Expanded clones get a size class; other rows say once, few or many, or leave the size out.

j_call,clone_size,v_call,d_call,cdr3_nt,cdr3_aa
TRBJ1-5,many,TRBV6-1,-,TGTGCCAGCAGCCAGAGACCCAGGGACGGGCAGCCCCAGCATTTT,CASSQRPRDGQPQHF
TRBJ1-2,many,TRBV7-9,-,TGTGCCAGCAGCCTGACACCGTTCGGGGGCTACACCTTC,CASSLTPFGGYTF
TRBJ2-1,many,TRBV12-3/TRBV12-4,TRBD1,TGTGCCAGCAGCACGGGACAGGGGGAAGGGGATGAGCAGTTCTTC,CASSTGQGEGDEQFF
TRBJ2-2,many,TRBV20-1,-,TGCAGTGCAGGGGACGCCGTCTCGGGGGAGCTGTTTTTT,CSAGDAVSGELFF
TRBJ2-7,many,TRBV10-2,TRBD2,TGCGCCAGCAGTGTGTCTAGCGGGGGGGCTTACGAGCAGTACTTC,CASSVSSGGAYEQYF
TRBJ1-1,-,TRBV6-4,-,TGTGCCAGCAGTGACTCGGAGTGGGGTGAAGCTTTCTTT,CASSDSEWGEAFF
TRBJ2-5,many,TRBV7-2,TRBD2,TGTGCCAGCAGCTTAGTGAGCGGGGGGGCTGGGGAGACCCAGTACTTC,CASSLVSGGAGETQYF
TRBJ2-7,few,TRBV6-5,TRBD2,TGTGCCAGCAGGACGGGACTAATTTACGAGCAGTACTTC,CASRTGLIYEQYF
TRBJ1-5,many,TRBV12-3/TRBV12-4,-,TGTGCCAGCAGTTTCTACACGTTTAGCAATCAGCCCCAGCATTTT,CASSFYTFSNQPQHF
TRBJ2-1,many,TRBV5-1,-,TGCGCCAGCAGCTTGCCCTCCTACAATGAGCAGTTCTTC,CASSLPSYNEQFF
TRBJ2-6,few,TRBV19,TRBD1,TGTGCCAGTATTCCAACGGGACAGGTGCTCTCTGGGGCCAACGTCCTGACTTTC,CASIPTGQVLSGANVLTF
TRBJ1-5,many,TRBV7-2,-,TGTGCCAGCAATGGTTTGAGGAATCAGCCCCAGCATTTT,CASNGLRNQPQHF
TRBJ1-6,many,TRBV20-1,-,TGCAGTGCTAGAGATTTTAGAGACAGCACAAATTCACCCCTCCACTTT,CSARDFRDSTNSPLHF
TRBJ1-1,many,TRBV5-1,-,TGCGCCAGCAGCCCCTGGCGCAACAGCAACACTGAAGCTTTCTTT,CASSPWRNSNTEAFF
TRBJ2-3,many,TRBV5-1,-,TGCGCCAGCAGCGACTCAAGACTAGTTGGAATCACAGATACGCAGTATTTT,CASSDSRLVGITDTQYF
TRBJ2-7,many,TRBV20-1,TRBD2,TGCAGTGCTAGAACTAGCGGGGGCCCCTACGGTGAGCAGTACTTC,CSARTSGGPYGEQYF
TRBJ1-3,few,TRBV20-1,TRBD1,TGCAGTGCAAACAGGGGCTCTGGAAAAAACATATATTTT,CSANRGSGKNIYF
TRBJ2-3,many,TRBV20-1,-,TGCAGTGCTAGAGACAGAGGGGCGGGTGATACGCAGTATTTT,CSARDRGAGDTQYF
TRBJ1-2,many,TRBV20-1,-,TGCAGTGCTGTTCGACAGACCTATGGCTACACCTTC,CSAVRQTYGYTF
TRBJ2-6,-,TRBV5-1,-,TGCGCCAGTGGACAGTCCACCTCTGGGGACAACGTCCTGACTTTC,CASGQSTSGDNVLTF
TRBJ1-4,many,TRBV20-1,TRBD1,TGCAGTGCTAGGCTGGGGGACAGGGATGAAAAACTGTTTTTT,CSARLGDRDEKLFF
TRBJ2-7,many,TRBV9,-,TGTGCCAGCAGCCCTAGGACCGATTCAGCCTACGAGCAGTACTTC,CASSPRTDSAYEQYF
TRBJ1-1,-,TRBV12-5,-,TGTGCTAGTGTCCTCACCCAGGGCGGGAACACTGAAGCTTTCTTT,CASVLTQGGNTEAFF
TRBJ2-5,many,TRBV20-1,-,TGCAGTGCCCCGACAGCTTACCAAGAGACCCAGTACTTC,CSAPTAYQETQYF
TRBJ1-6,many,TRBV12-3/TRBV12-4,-,TGTGCCAGCAGTTCAGATGTGGGGGCCGGTTCACCCCTCCACTTT,CASSSDVGAGSPLHF
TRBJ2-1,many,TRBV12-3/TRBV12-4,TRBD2,TGTGCCAGCAGTTTCGAGCGGGGCTACAATGAGCAGTTCTTC,CASSFERGYNEQFF
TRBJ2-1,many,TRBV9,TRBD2,TGTGCCAGCAGCGTAGCTAGCGGTTACAATGAGCAGTTCTTC,CASSVASGYNEQFF
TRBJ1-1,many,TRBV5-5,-,TGTGCCACCTACCAGGGGACGGACACTGAAGCTTTCTTT,CATYQGTDTEAFF
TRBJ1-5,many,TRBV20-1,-,TGCAGTGCTAGAGTGGCTAGTCGGACAGCTTTCAATCAGCCCCAGCATTTT,CSARVASRTAFNQPQHF
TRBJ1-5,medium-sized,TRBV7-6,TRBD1,TGTGCCAGCAGCTTAGCACAGGGGGCGGGTCAGCCCCAGCATTTT,CASSLAQGAGQPQHF
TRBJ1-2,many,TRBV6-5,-,TGTGCCAGCAGCAACAGACAGGCGTACTATGGCTACACCTTC,CASSNRQAYYGYTF
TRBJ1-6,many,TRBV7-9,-,TGTGCCAGCAGCTGGGGGGATTCACCCCTCCACTTT,CASSWGDSPLHF
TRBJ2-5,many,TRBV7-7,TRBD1,TGTGCTAGCAGCCCCAGACAGGGGGGAGAGACCCAGTACTTC,CASSPRQGGETQYF
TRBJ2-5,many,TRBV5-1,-,TGCGCCAGCAGCCTAAGACAGGAGACCGGGACCCAGTACTTC,CASSLRQETGTQYF
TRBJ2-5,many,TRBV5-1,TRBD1,TGCGCCAGCAGCTTGGCCACGGGACAGGGTCATGAGACCCAGTACTTC,CASSLATGQGHETQYF
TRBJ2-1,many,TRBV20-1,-,TGCAGTGCTAGTGGGCAGGGGTCCTACAATGAGCAGTTCTTC,CSASGQGSYNEQFF
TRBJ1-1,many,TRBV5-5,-,TGTGCCAGCAGGTCGGGGGTCTCAAACACTGAAGCTTTCTTT,CASRSGVSNTEAFF
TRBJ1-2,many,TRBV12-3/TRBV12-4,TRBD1,TGTGCCAGCAGTTCCAGGGGGGGAAGCTATGGCTACACCTTC,CASSSRGGSYGYTF
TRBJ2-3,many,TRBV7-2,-,TGTGCCAGCAGCACAGGGTGGGCAGATACGCAGTATTTT,CASSTGWADTQYF
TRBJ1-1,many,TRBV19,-,TGTGCCAGTACTGAGAGCGGGGGTGCTGAAGCTTTCTTT,CASTESGGAEAFF
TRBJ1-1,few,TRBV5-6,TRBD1,TGTGCCAGCAGCGGTCCGGGACAGGGGCTGAGGGACACTGAAGCTTTCTTT,CASSGPGQGLRDTEAFF
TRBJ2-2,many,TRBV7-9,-,TGTGCCAGCAGCACACAATCGAACACCGGGGAGCTGTTTTTT,CASSTQSNTGELFF
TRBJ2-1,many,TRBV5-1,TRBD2,TGCGCCAGCAGCTTGGCAGGTGTAGGGGTAGGACTAGCAAATGAGCAGTTCTTC,CASSLAGVGVGLANEQFF
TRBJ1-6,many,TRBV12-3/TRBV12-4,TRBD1,TGTGCCAGCAGCGAAACAGGGGGCCTTTCACCCCTCCACTTT,CASSETGGLSPLHF
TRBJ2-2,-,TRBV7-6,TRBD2,TGTGCCAGCAGGTTGAGTCGGAGCGGGGGGGGCACCGGGGAGCTGTTTTTT,CASRLSRSGGGTGELFF
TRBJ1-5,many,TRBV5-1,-,TGCGCCAGCAGCTTGAGATGGGATCAGCCCCAGCATTTT,CASSLRWDQPQHF
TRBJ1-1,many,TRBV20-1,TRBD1,TGCAGTGCGCCTCGACAGGGACGGGCTTTCTTT,CSAPRQGRAFF
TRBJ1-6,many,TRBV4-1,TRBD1,TGCGCCAGCAGCCAAAGGGACAGGGATGGTTCACCCCTCCACTTT,CASSQRDRDGSPLHF